A single sample is the source of the 23 T cell receptor beta chains below, sequenced in a study of T cell responses to AZD1222 COVID-19 vaccine. The method was immunoSEQ multiplex PCR; TCRdb's version includes in-frame clones alone and lacks a portion of them. The top ten clones hold under 7.5% of a sample with 77,000 or so clones, 90% to 95% of them seen once. The sequencing here drew on peripheral blood, taken on day 0 of MenACWY control vaccination. The receptors were gathered from an adult in good health.

The chain joins TRBV4-3 to TRBJ1-1; D might be TRBD1 (6 bases). Germline lookup yields CDR1 LGHNA and CDR2 YSLEER. The length of the CDR3 is 16 residues. The germline V and J ends were trimmed by 1 base and 0 bases, with 12 bases remaining between them. CDR3 in amino acids: CASSQATGVLNTEAFF. The DNA of the CDR3 is TGCGCCAGCAGCCAAGCGACAGGAGTCCTGAACACTGAAGCTTTCTTT.

The chain uses TRBV19 and TRBJ1-1; D possibly corresponds to TRBD1 (5 bases). Germline-derived CDR1 and CDR2 are LNHDA and SQIVND (reference sequence). The CDR3 is 15 amino acids. Trimming left V 2 bases short and J 5 bases short, with 15 bases between. The CDR3 loop reads CASSILLQGGTEAFF. CDR3 DNA sequence: TGTGCCAGTAGTATACTACTGCAGGGTGGGACTGAAGCTTTCTTT.

This clone was detected only a few times. The chain has TRBV7-6 and TRBJ2-7, with TRBD2 matching over 9 bases. The germline V gene encodes CDR1 SGHVS and CDR2 FNYEAQ. V shed 1 base, J shed 6 bases, and the junction held 7 bases outside the gene matches. The CDR3 spans 15 residues. CDR3 nucleotides: TGTGCCAGCAGCTTAGGTGCGGGAGGGCCAGGCGAGCAGTACTTC. Protein: CASSLGAGGPGEQYF.

The rearrangement links TRBV28 to TRBJ2-5; 9 bases agree with TRBD2. V shed 5 bases and J 5 bases; nucleotides not matched to a gene: 21. The CDR3 has 19 residues. Germline-derived CDR1 and CDR2 are MDHEN and SYDVKM. The CDR3 protein is CASSLQLLGSGSYLETQYF. DNA for the CDR3: TGTGCCAGCAGTCTCCAACTTCTCGGTAGCGGGAGTTATTTGGAGACCCAGTACTTC.

CDR3 in amino acids: CATSDHTGTGSKKRTGELFF. Written as DNA, the CDR3 is TGTGCCACCAGTGATCATACCGGCACAGGGAGTAAGAAGAGGACCGGGGAGCTGTTTTTT. The chain carries TRBV24-1 and TRBJ2-2, with D perhaps matching TRBD1 (6 bases). Germline CDR1 and CDR2: KGHDR and SFDVKD. This CDR3 contains 20 residues. V was pared by 3 bases and J by 5 bases, with 27 bases between.

A word on this clone: An end of the junction does not agree with germline; a read error may underlie this. This rearrangement joins TRBV7-8 to TRBJ1-2; D uncertain. There are 17 residues in the CDR3. Germline lookup yields CDR1 SGHVS and CDR2 FQNEAQ. As DNA, the CDR3 is TGTGCCAGCGGCTTAGAGAGGCCCAGCGGATCTAACTATGGCTACACCTTC. Protein: CASGLERPSGSNYGYTF.

The gene calls are TRBV30 and TRBJ2-7; 7 bases match TRBD1. V lost 1 base to trimming and J lost 2 bases; unmatched junction nucleotides: 5. The CDR3 length is 14 residues. The germline V gene encodes CDR1 GTSNPN and CDR2 SVGIG (reference sequence). Here the CDR3 reads CAWSGGTVTYEQYF. The CDR3 DNA follows: TGTGCCTGGAGTGGGGGGACAGTTACCTACGAGCAGTACTTC.

This chain links TRBV2 with TRBJ2-7; maybe TRBD1 (5 bases). Germline values: CDR1 SNHLY, CDR2 FYNNEI. V dropped 7 bases and J dropped 7 bases, with 11 bases sitting between them. The CDR3 covers 11 residues. CDR3 sequence (DNA): TGTGCCAGCACAGGGATCCGGGAGCAGTACTTC. It yields the protein CASTGIREQYF.

As DNA, the CDR3 is TGTGCCAGCAGTGACAACGGCAATCAGCCCCAGCATTTT. The encoded protein is CASSDNGNQPQHF. The genes are TRBV2 and TRBJ1-5, with no clear D. CDR1 is SNHLY, CDR2 FYNNEI, per germline. V was shortened by 3 bases and J by 2 bases, with 5 bases between the two germline ends. The CDR3 runs 13 residues.

V gene TRBV10-3 combines with J gene TRBJ2-1, with 7 bases that match TRBD2. Germline V gene lookup returns CDR1 ENHRY and CDR2 SYGVKD. The CDR3 runs 15 residues. Trimming cost V 2 bases and J 4 bases; bases outside gene matches: 5. CDR3 amino acids: CAISEQLASYNEQFF. The CDR3 nucleotides are TGTGCCATCAGTGAGCAACTAGCGTCTTACAATGAGCAGTTCTTC.

The rearrangement links TRBV7-8 to TRBJ1-5; D gene unclear. The CDR3 consists of 13 residues. V gave up 1 base and J gave up 6 bases, with 7 bases separating them. The germline V gene has CDR1 SGHVS and CDR2 FQNEAQ. The CDR3: CASSLDLSQPQHF. The CDR3 nucleotides are TGTGCCAGCAGCTTAGATTTGTCTCAGCCCCAGCATTTT.

V usage is TRBV27 and J usage is TRBJ1-1; D gene ambiguous. V lost 1 base, J lost 4 bases, and 16 bases lay in between. CDR1 is MNHEY and CDR2 is SMNVEV in the germline V gene (reference sequence). There are 16 residues in the CDR3. The CDR3 nucleotides read TGTGCCAGCAGTTTATTTGGGGAGTTGCTATCCACTGAAGCTTTCTTT. Its protein is CASSLFGELLSTEAFF.

This chain joins TRBV7-2 and TRBJ2-3; D ambiguous. Trimming took off 1 base at V and 2 bases at J, with 7 bases between the two ends. CDR3 length equals 14 residues. In germline, CDR1 is SGHTA, CDR2 FQGNSA. The CDR3 reads CASSLVSNTDTQYF. CDR3 bases: TGTGCCAGCAGCTTAGTATCCAACACAGATACGCAGTATTTT.

The chain recombines TRBV9 with TRBJ2-7, with 7 bases fitting TRBD1. CDR1 and CDR2 (germline): SGDLS, YYNGEE. The CDR3 has 14 amino acids. The V and J ends lost 4 bases and 2 bases, in that order; junction bases with no gene match: 6. CDR3 sequence reads: CASSLGTDPYEQYF. The DNA for the CDR3 is TGTGCCAGCAGCTTAGGGACAGACCCCTACGAGCAGTACTTC.

The chain joins TRBV6-2 or TRBV6-3 to TRBJ1-5; D gene ambiguous. The CDR3 is 17 residues long. With 0 bases removed from V and 0 bases from J, the gap between germline ends came to 12 bases. Germline lookup yields CDR1 MNHEY and CDR2 SVGEGT. Here the CDR3 reads CASSYSTGQFSNQPQHF. The CDR3, as DNA: TGTGCCAGCAGTTACTCGACGGGTCAATTTAGCAATCAGCCCCAGCATTTT.

The chain uses TRBV7-3 and TRBJ2-1, with D unresolved. Per the germline V gene, CDR1 is SGHTA and CDR2 is FQGTGA. The CDR3 runs 14 residues. The V end lost 5 bases, the J end lost 6 bases, and 14 bases lay between the germline ends. DNA of the CDR3: TGTGCCAGCAGCCCCACGGCGCAGATCAATGAGCAGTTCTTC. Protein sequence: CASSPTAQINEQFF.

CDR3 nucleotide sequence: TGTGCCAGCAGCCCGGACCACTCCTACAATGAGCAGTTCTTC. This codes for CASSPDHSYNEQFF. The chain combines TRBV11-2 with TRBJ2-1; D is undetermined. Germline V gives CDR1 SGHAT, CDR2 FQNNGV. This CDR3 has 14 amino acids. The V and J ends lost 5 bases and 0 bases respectively, with 8 bases between them.

This chain uses TRBV5-6 with TRBJ1-4; D may be TRBD1 (5 bases). The CDR3 extends over 15 amino acids. In germline, CDR1 is SGHDT, CDR2 YYEEEE. Trimming left V 3 bases short and J 8 bases short, with 17 bases between. The chain's CDR3 is CASSWGGVNGEKLFF. The CDR3 DNA is TGTGCCAGCAGCTGGGGAGGGGTGAACGGAGAAAAACTGTTTTTT.

The rearrangement uses TRBV6-6 and TRBJ1-5; D uncertain. Trimming stripped 6 bases from V and 1 base from J, with 10 bases between. The CDR3 sequence is 14 residues long. Germline-derived CDR1 and CDR2 are MNHNY and SVGAGI (reference sequence). Here the CDR3 DNA reads TGTGCCAGCAGCCCGACTGAGAGCAATCAGCCCCAGCATTTT. Amino acid sequence: CASSPTESNQPQHF.

The count of this clone is one. The chain uses TRBV7-9 and TRBJ2-7, with 7 bases identical to TRBD2. With V trimmed by 4 bases and J by 0 bases, 9 bases remained unmatched. CDR3 size: 16 residues. The V gene's germline CDR1 is SEHNR and CDR2 FQNEAQ (reference sequence). CDR3 residues: CASSWGGTQSSYEQYF. The CDR3 region has the DNA TGTGCCAGCAGCTGGGGGGGGACTCAGAGCTCCTACGAGCAGTACTTC.

This chain connects TRBV3-1 (or the pseudogene TRBV3-2) to TRBJ2-7, with 10 positions matching TRBD2. From germline, CDR1 is LGHDT and CDR2 YNNKEL (reference sequence). The CDR3 is 15 amino acids. V shed 5 bases and J 2 bases; nucleotides not matched to a gene: 6. CDR3 in DNA: TGTGCCAGCAGCGGCCCCGGACTAGCGGCCTACGAGCAGTACTTC. It specifies CASSGPGLAAYEQYF.

Only one count was recorded for this clone. This chain uses TRBV5-5 with TRBJ1-1; D gene ambiguous. Germline V lookup: CDR1 SGHKS, CDR2 YYEKEE (reference sequence). The CDR3 runs to 14 residues. The V and J ends lost 1 base and 1 base respectively, with 8 bases between them. The CDR3 is CASSLSQRNTEAFF. The CDR3 DNA follows: TGTGCCAGCAGCTTGAGTCAGAGGAACACTGAAGCTTTCTTT.

This chain connects TRBV29-1 to TRBJ2-7; either TRBD1 or TRBD2 may supply D (6 bases each). Germline-derived CDR1 and CDR2 are SQVTM and ANQGSEA. Trimming cost V 4 bases and J 7 bases, with 11 bases left between them. This CDR3 contains 11 residues. CDR3 amino acids: CSVGGAGEQYF. The CDR3 DNA reads as TGCAGCGTTGGGGGGGCTGGGGAGCAGTACTTC.